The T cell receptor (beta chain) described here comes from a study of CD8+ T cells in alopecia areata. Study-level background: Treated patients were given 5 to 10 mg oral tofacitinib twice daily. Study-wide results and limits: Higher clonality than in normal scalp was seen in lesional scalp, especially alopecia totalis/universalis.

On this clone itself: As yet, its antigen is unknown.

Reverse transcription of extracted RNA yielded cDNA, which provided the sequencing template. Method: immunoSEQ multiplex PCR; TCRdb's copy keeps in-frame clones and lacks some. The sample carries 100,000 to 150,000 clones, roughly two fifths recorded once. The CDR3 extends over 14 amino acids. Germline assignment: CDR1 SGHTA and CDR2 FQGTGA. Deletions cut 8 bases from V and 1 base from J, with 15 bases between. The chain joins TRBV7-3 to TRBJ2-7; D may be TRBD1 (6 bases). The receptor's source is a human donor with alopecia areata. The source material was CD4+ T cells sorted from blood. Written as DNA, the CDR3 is TGTGCCAGCTCCTTATACAGGGATTCCTACGAGCAGTACTTC. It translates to CASSLYRDSYEQYF.